The rows below give T cell receptor beta chains drawn from one sample of a study of Ad26.COV2.S vaccination and SARS-CoV-2 variants. This table comes from immunoSEQ multiplex PCR, and its TCRdb copy is limited to in-frame clones, with some not included. The sample consists of about 180,000 clones, roughly 85% of them appearing once. This material consisted of peripheral blood, taken after recovery from COVID-19. All receptors derive from a human donor who had recovered from COVID-19. The CDR3 runs from the conserved cysteine through the conserved F or W. Fields, in order: clone size, J gene, D gene, V gene, CDR3 length, CDR3 protein, CDR3 DNA. A D gene is named only where the DNA matches it firmly. Size tells how often a clone was seen (once, few, many) or the class of an expanded clone, and some rows leave it out.

>.|TRBJ1-2|.|TRBV3-1/TRBV3-2|13
CASSNRVGGGYTF
TGTGCCAGCAGCAACAGGGTCGGGGGTGGCTACACCTTC
>.|TRBJ2-5|.|TRBV5-1|11
CASRARETQYF
TGCGCCAGCAGGGCACGAGAGACCCAGTACTTC
>.|TRBJ2-1|TRBD2|TRBV27|14
CASRGLAGYNEQFF
TGTGCCAGCCGCGGCCTAGCGGGATACAATGAGCAGTTCTTC
>.|TRBJ2-6|.|TRBV7-8|14
CASSPGSGANVLTF
TGTGCCAGCAGCCCCGGCTCTGGGGCCAACGTCCTGACTTTC
>few|TRBJ2-7|.|TRBV5-1|16
CASSLAGTVSSYEQYF
TGCGCCAGCAGCTTGGCCGGGACCGTTAGCTCCTACGAGCAGTACTTC
>.|TRBJ2-1|TRBD2|TRBV2|16
CASSREGTSVGNEQFF
TGTGCCAGCAGCCGGGAAGGGACTAGCGTCGGCAATGAGCAGTTCTTC
>once|TRBJ2-7|.|TRBV19|14
CASSIAGKAYEQYF
TGTGCCAGTAGTATAGCGGGCAAAGCCTACGAGCAGTACTTC
>.|TRBJ1-1|.|TRBV6-5|13
CASRVRSGTEAFF
TGTGCCAGCAGGGTGAGGTCGGGCACTGAAGCTTTCTTT
>few|TRBJ2-7|.|TRBV25-1|13
CASRGELPYEQYF
TGTGCCAGCAGGGGAGAGTTACCCTACGAGCAGTACTTC
>.|TRBJ1-1|TRBD1|TRBV4-1|18
CASSQERGTGARNTEAFF
TGCGCCAGCAGCCAAGAACGAGGGACAGGGGCGAGAAACACTGAAGCTTTCTTT
>few|TRBJ2-7|.|TRBV7-3|13
CASSLTATYEQYF
TGTGCCAGCAGCTTAACCGCCACCTACGAGCAGTACTTC
>.|TRBJ2-1|.|TRBV7-9|16
CASSWGGGTSSNEQFF
TGTGCCAGCAGCTGGGGTGGGGGGACGAGCAGCAATGAGCAGTTCTTC
>.|TRBJ1-6|.|TRBV5-6|15
CASSLPTSRGSPLHF
TGTGCCAGCAGTTTACCCACATCAAGAGGTTCACCCCTCCACTTT
>.|TRBJ2-1|.|TRBV3-1/TRBV3-2|14
CASSPHVGYNEQFF
TGTGCCAGCAGCCCCCATGTCGGTTACAATGAGCAGTTCTTC
>.|TRBJ1-1|.|TRBV6-5|13
CASTRRENTEAFF
TGTGCCAGCACCAGACGGGAGAACACTGAAGCTTTCTTT
>once|TRBJ1-2|TRBD1|TRBV7-8|13
CASSLGTGVGYTF
TGTGCCAGCAGCTTAGGGACAGGGGTTGGCTACACCTTC
>.|TRBJ2-7|.|TRBV28|13
CASSTTKAYEQYF
TGTGCCAGCAGTACGACAAAAGCCTACGAGCAGTACTTC
>.|TRBJ2-4|.|TRBV7-8|14
CASSFPGAKNIQYF
TGTGCCAGCAGCTTTCCGGGTGCCAAAAACATTCAGTACTTC
>once|TRBJ2-1|TRBD2|TRBV7-2|16
CASSLRLAGTGNEQFF
TGTGCCAGCAGCTTAAGACTAGCGGGAACGGGGAATGAGCAGTTCTTC
>.|TRBJ2-5|.|TRBV5-4|15
CASSGPTGHAETQYF
TGTGCCAGCAGCGGCCCGACGGGACACGCGGAGACCCAGTACTTC
>few|TRBJ2-7|TRBD1|TRBV9|15
CASSVEAGGIYEQYF
TGTGCCAGCAGCGTAGAGGCAGGGGGTATCTACGAGCAGTACTTC
>.|TRBJ2-2|.|TRBV2|14
CASSDIRATGELFF
TGTGCCAGCAGTGACATAAGAGCCACCGGGGAGCTGTTTTTT
>.|TRBJ1-2|.|TRBV30|13
CAWTDRSFYGYTF
TGTGCCTGGACTGACAGGAGTTTCTATGGCTACACCTTC
>.|TRBJ2-1|.|TRBV9|13
CASSVGGNNEQFF
TGTGCCAGCAGCGTAGGAGGCAACAATGAGCAGTTCTTC
>.|TRBJ2-3|TRBD2|TRBV24-1|18
CATSDSGHGGLAGDTQYF
TGTGCCACCAGTGATTCCGGTCACGGGGGACTAGCGGGAGATACGCAGTATTTT
>.|TRBJ1-3|TRBD1|TRBV5-1|15
CASSDRQGRENTIYF
TGCGCCAGCAGCGACAGACAGGGCCGGGAAAACACCATATATTTT
>.|TRBJ2-4|.|TRBV5-6|14
CASSVVGSKNIQYF
TGTGCCAGCAGCGTCGTAGGATCCAAAAACATTCAGTACTTC
>few|TRBJ2-6|.|TRBV6-6|21
CASSRQAGGTRRISGANVLTF
TGTGCCAGCAGCCGTCAAGCTGGGGGGACTCGTAGGATCTCTGGGGCCAACGTCCTGACTTTC
>.|TRBJ1-3|.|TRBV5-4|13
CASSRPAGNTIYF
TGTGCCAGCAGCCGCCCAGCTGGAAACACCATATATTTT
>.|TRBJ1-2|.|TRBV18|18
CASSPPIQGGQRFYGYTF
TGTGCCAGCTCACCGCCGATTCAGGGTGGCCAGAGGTTCTATGGCTACACCTTC
>few|TRBJ1-2|.|TRBV21-1|13
CASSVPGKDGYTF
TGTGCCAGCAGCGTCCCCGGCAAGGATGGCTACACCTTC
>.|TRBJ2-7|TRBD2|TRBV5-1|14
CASSLSSGSYEQYF
TGCGCCAGCAGCTTGTCTAGCGGGAGCTACGAGCAGTACTTC
>.|TRBJ1-6|TRBD1|TRBV19|16
CASSIAGTGLDSPLHF
TGTGCCAGTAGTATAGCGGGGACAGGGTTGGATTCACCCCTCCACTTT
>.|TRBJ2-1|.|TRBV10-3|13
CATATGSYNEQFF
TGTGCCACCGCGACTGGATCCTACAATGAGCAGTTCTTC
>.|TRBJ2-1|.|TRBV10-1|13
CASSEANIPSQFF
TGCGCCAGCAGTGAGGCGAATATCCCTTCGCAGTTCTTC
>.|TRBJ2-7|.|TRBV27|13
CASSLLGAGEQYF
TGTGCCAGCAGTTTATTGGGGGCCGGCGAGCAGTACTTC
>.|TRBJ1-1|TRBD1|TRBV2|13
CASSVDRGPEAFF
TGTGCCAGCAGTGTCGACAGGGGGCCTGAAGCTTTCTTT
>.|TRBJ2-7|.|TRBV20-1|11
CSASNWDEQYF
TGCAGTGCTAGTAACTGGGACGAGCAGTACTTC
>.|TRBJ1-5|TRBD1|TRBV6-1|19
CASSGGQGSLSRKDQPQHF
TGTGCCAGCAGTGGAGGACAGGGGAGTCTGAGTAGGAAGGATCAGCCCCAGCATTTT
>.|TRBJ1-1|.|TRBV6-2/TRBV6-3|12
CASSPGVTEAFF
TGTGCCAGCAGCCCCGGGGTCACTGAAGCTTTCTTT
>.|TRBJ2-7|TRBD2|TRBV7-8|16
CASSLEGRLAGHEQYF
TGTGCCAGCAGCTTAGAGGGGAGACTAGCGGGCCACGAGCAGTACTTC
>.|TRBJ2-7|.|TRBV12-3/TRBV12-4|13
CASSPRRMGEQYF
TGTGCCAGCAGTCCCCGAAGGATGGGCGAGCAGTACTTC
>.|TRBJ2-5|.|TRBV6-5|13
CASRNRPGETQYF
TGTGCCAGCAGGAACCGACCAGGGGAGACCCAGTACTTC
>.|TRBJ2-1|.|TRBV27|13
CASSLRMVNEQFF
TGTGCCAGCAGTCTCAGAATGGTCAATGAGCAGTTCTTC
>.|TRBJ2-3|.|TRBV29-1|13
CSVVGRTTDTQYF
TGCAGCGTTGTGGGTCGGACAACAGATACGCAGTATTTT
>.|TRBJ2-3|.|TRBV4-1|17
CASSQDRARDSTDTQYF
TGCGCCAGCAGCCAAGATCGGGCTAGGGATAGCACAGATACGCAGTATTTT
>.|TRBJ1-1|.|TRBV10-3|11
CAITGGTEAFF
TGTGCCATCACGGGGGGCACTGAAGCTTTCTTT
>.|TRBJ1-2|.|TRBV6-5|13
CASGGGLGYGYTF
TGTGCCAGCGGCGGGGGCCTGGGCTATGGCTACACCTTC